One and the same sample provided the 9 T cell receptor beta chains below, sequenced in a study of T cell repertoires in cytomegalovirus infection. TCRdb re-called the reads with MiXCR, one entry per CDR3 protein. The table lists hundreds of thousands of distinct CDR3 sequences, 30% to 40% of them singletons. No antigen has been identified for these receptors. Here the sequenced sample was cultured PBMCs, taken from culture after CMV antigen stimulation. The receptors come from a human donor in good health (CMV status not recorded). Some clones in this sample may be carry-over from other donors' samples.

This chain joins TRBV4-1 and TRBJ2-6, with D possibly called TRBD1 or TRBD2 (6 bases each). This CDR3 comprises 18 residues. Trimming shortened V by 1 base and J by 3 bases, and 16 bases separated the two germline ends. CDR1 MGHRA and CDR2 YSYEKL come from the germline V gene. CDR3 sequence reads: CASSQVFGGGYGANVLTF. The CDR3 DNA is TGCGCCAGCAGCCAAGTCTTCGGAGGGGGTTATGGGGCCAACGTCCTGACTTTC.

The chain has TRBV6-2 or TRBV6-3 and TRBJ1-4; 8 bases fit TRBD1. CDR1 is MNHEY, CDR2 SVGEGT, per germline. The length of the CDR3 is 15 residues. V shed 8 bases, J shed 7 bases, and the junction held 12 bases outside the gene matches. CDR3 nucleotide sequence: TGTGCCAGCTCGGCCACGGGACAGGCGCCTGAAAAACTGTTTTTT. It codes for CASSATGQAPEKLFF.

V gene TRBV6-1 combines with J gene TRBJ2-1, with 12 nucleotides matching TRBD2. The CDR3 runs 15 residues. From germline, CDR1 is MNHNS and CDR2 SASEGT. V shed 4 bases, J shed 4 bases, and the junction held 2 bases outside the gene matches. The CDR3 nucleotides are TGTGCCAGCAGTGCTACTAGCGGGGGGTACAATGAGCAGTTCTTC. It specifies CASSATSGGYNEQFF.

The V gene is TRBV5-1, the J gene TRBJ2-2; D remains unclear. Trimming pared 4 bases from V and 6 bases from J, leaving 16 bases between. CDR1 is SGHRS, CDR2 YFSETQ, per germline. The CDR3 consists of 15 residues. The chain's CDR3 is CASSPEIASPGELFF. The CDR3 nucleotides read TGCGCCAGCAGCCCCGAGATAGCCTCACCCGGGGAGCTGTTTTTT.

This clonotype was seen a few times. The chain is built from TRBV6-2 or TRBV6-3 and TRBJ2-7, with 7 bases aligning to TRBD1. V was pared by 8 bases and J by 1 base, with 11 bases of the junction left unmatched. Per the germline V gene, CDR1 is MNHEY and CDR2 is SVGEGT. The CDR3 loop spans 15 amino acids. CDR3 amino acids: CASRTGTAVSYEQYF. The CDR3 DNA is TGTGCCAGCCGAACCGGGACAGCGGTTTCCTACGAGCAGTACTTC.

This clonotype was seen a handful of times. This chain uses TRBV6-1 with TRBJ2-7, with D perhaps TRBD2 (6 bases). The CDR3 has 14 amino acids. V lost 6 bases and J lost 3, with 15 bases in between. Germline V gene data show CDR1 as MNHNS and CDR2 as SASEGT. DNA for the CDR3: TGTGCCAGCAGAGCCGGATGGGGGGTCTACGAGCAGTACTTC. Protein: CASRAGWGVYEQYF.

The J gene is TRBJ2-3, the V gene TRBV7-6, with 8 bases fitting TRBD1. J lost 0 bases, V lost 0 bases, and 2 bases had no gene match. The germline CDR1 and CDR2 sequences are SGHVS and FNYEAQ. This CDR3 has 16 residues. CDR3 amino acids: CASSLAQGASTDTQYF. In DNA, the CDR3 is TGTGCCAGCAGCTTAGCGCAGGGGGCGAGCACAGATACGCAGTATTTT.

As regards this clonotype: The junction shows a germline mismatch at one end, possibly a read error. This chain connects TRBV7-9 to TRBJ2-7, with D maybe TRBD2 (5 bases). The germline V gene has CDR1 SEHNR and CDR2 FQNEAQ (reference sequence). The CDR3 contains 11 residues. The CDR3 loop reads CASSFDREPYF. DNA for the CDR3: TGTGCCAGCAGCTTCGATAGGGAGCCGTACTTC. The whole variable domain, filled in from reference TRBV7-9 and TRBJ2-7, reads DTGVSQNPRHKITKRGQNVTFRCDPISEHNRLYWYRQTLGQGPEFLTYFQNEAQLEKSRLLSDRFSAERPKGSFSTLEIQRTEQGDSAMYLCASSFDREPYFGPGTRLTVT.

The chain links TRBV7-2 to TRBJ1-5; unclear D gene. CDR1 and CDR2 from the germline V gene are SGHTA and FQGNSA. Trimming pared 4 bases from V and 9 bases from J, leaving 13 bases between. This CDR3 spans 13 amino acids. Here the CDR3 DNA reads TGTGCCAGCAGCTACGCGACCGGGAGGCCCCAGCATTTT. Translation: CASSYATGRPQHF.